This entry concerns a single TCR beta chain. TCRdb reanalysed the PCR reads using MiXCR and keeps one entry per CDR3 protein. The sample has a few hundred thousand distinct CDR3 sequences; about 20% are singletons. This sample is drawn from a study of molecular identifiers for immune sequencing clone quantification. This CDR3 spans 13 amino acids. Between the trimmed V and J ends, which lost 0 bases and 6 bases, there was a span of 9 bases. CDR1 is DFQATT and CDR2 is SNEGSKA in the germline V gene (reference sequence). When naive CD8 T cells were sorted, they were gated as CD8+CD4-CCR7+CD45RA+. This chain joins TRBV20-1 and TRBJ1-5; no firm D call. The TCR was taken from a human donor in good health. Some libraries in this study had Jurkat cell RNA spiked in. The source material was naive CD8+ T cells from blood, with Jurkat cell RNA spiked in. Subset here: FACS-sorted CD8+CD4-CCR7+CD45RA+ naive T cells. CDR3 sequence: CSARDRRGQPQHF. The CDR3 region has the DNA TGCAGTGCTAGAGATCGCCGGGGTCAGCCCCAGCATTTT.